This T cell receptor beta chain was documented in a study of vaccination and CD4 T cells after COVID-19. This clonotype was observed a handful of times. Its specificity is not known. The Oncomine TCR Beta short-read assay sequenced DNA from cultured CD4+ T cells. TCRdb re-analysed the PCR reads in MiXCR, keeping a single row per CDR3 protein. The table records about 12,000 distinct CDR3 sequences, around a third of them present only once. Noted treatment: approximately 9-day PBMC culture with coronavirus spike peptide pools or control peptides (ViraFEST assay). Nucleocapsid antibody negativity, seen both before and after vaccination, demonstrated that healthy vaccine recipients lacked earlier SARS-CoV-2 infection. This sequence originates from a human donor who received a COVID-19 vaccine. The source was CD4+ T cells from blood, cultured in vitro, collected before SARS-CoV-2 vaccination.

The CDR3 is CASNRGRTDTQYF. CDR3 nucleotides: TGTGCCAGCAATAGGGGGAGGACAGATACGCAGTATTTT. The chain has TRBV2 and TRBJ2-3, with D perhaps being TRBD1 or TRBD2 (6 bases each). Between the trimmed V and J ends, which lost 7 bases and 3 bases, there was a span of 11 bases. This CDR3 region has 13 residues. CDR1 SNHLY and CDR2 FYNNEI come from the germline V gene.